This T cell receptor beta chain was recovered during a study of beta chain features in type 1 diabetes. Study context: Healthy donors and patients had similar age, gender and cell yields.

Investigators reverse transcribed all isolated RNA, so they sequenced expressed TCRB transcripts. The method was immunoSEQ multiplex PCR; TCRdb's version includes in-frame clones alone and lacks a portion of them. Of roughly 400,000 clones in the sample, approximately 15% were seen once. Germline loops: CDR1 ENHRY, CDR2 SYGVKD. V lost 9 bases, J lost 5 bases, and 7 bases lay in between. The CDR3 covers 10 residues. The collection from each donor was one heparinised blood draw averaging around 120 mL. A sort by CD45RO/CCR7/CD25/CD127/CD95/CD27 yielded CD4+ naive, central memory, regulatory and stem cell-like memory cells. Sorted populations were all over 95% pure.

The sequenced sample was naive CD4+ T cells from blood. The chain recombines TRBV10-3 with TRBJ2-5, with D possibly TRBD2 on 5 matching bases. The source is a man aged 25-40 years in good health. The CDR3 nucleotides are TGTGCCATTGGGGAGGAGACCCAGTACTTC. This encodes CAIGEETQYF.